The source of this T cell receptor (beta chain) is a study of control samples from healthy donors and cancer patients. Germline assignment: CDR1 LNHDA and CDR2 SQIVND (reference sequence). V lost 8 bases and J lost 1, with 18 bases in between. There are 16 residues in the CDR3. The method was immunoSEQ multiplex PCR; TCRdb's version includes in-frame clones alone and lacks a portion of them. Found here are around 95,000 clones, roughly 87% of them singletons; the top ten hold 18%. The sample comprised blood. The sequence was obtained from a woman aged 50 to 60 in good health. This rearrangement joins TRBV19 to TRBJ1-5; D is possibly TRBD1 (6 bases). CDR3 in DNA: TGTGCCAGTCTCGAAAGCGGGGGCTACAGCAATCAGCCCCAGCATTTT. It specifies CASLESGGYSNQPQHF. Full variable domain (rest looked up from reference TRBV19 and TRBJ1-5): DGGITQSPKYLFRKEGQNVTLSCEQNLNHDAMYWYRQDPGQGLRLIYYSQIVNDFQKGDIAEGYSVSREKKESFPLTVTSAQKNPTAFYLCASLESGGYSNQPQHFGDGTRLSIL.